This T cell receptor beta chain is from a study of regulatory dendritic cells for organ transplantation. Regarding the study as a whole: Memory CD8+ T cells were the most oligoclonal; naive cells were highly diverse.

Points on this clone: No antigen is known for it.

Using immunoSEQ multiplex PCR, the repertoire was profiled, and TCRdb retains in-frame clones only, with some absent. The data contain around 30,000 clones, about four fifths of them singletons. The receptor's source is a human donor in good health. The sequencing input was naive CD8+ T cells from blood. As for subset: CD45RA+ naive T cells.

CDR3 DNA sequence: TGTGCCAGCAGCGTAGGAGGATCCGGGGAGCTGTTTTTT. It is translated as CASSVGGSGELFF. The genes are TRBV9 and TRBJ2-2; D is undetermined. Trimming shortened V by 0 bases and J by 6 bases, and 6 bases separated the two germline ends. CDR1 is SGDLS and CDR2 is YYNGEE in the germline V gene. This CDR3 has 13 residues.